This TCR beta chain comes out of a study of technical replicates of blood from several donors. Sequenced by immunoSEQ multiplex PCR; TCRdb stores in-frame clones only, minus some. The table has more than 75,000 clones, under 96% seen once. Germline CDR1 and CDR2: GTSNPN and SVGIG (reference sequence). CDR3 length: 15 amino acids. Trimming took 4 bases from V and 0 from J, leaving 15 bases between them. The receptor's source is a human donor in good health. The V and J genes are TRBV30 and TRBJ1-1; a possible D gene is TRBD1 (5 bases). Sequencing was done on a sample of T cells isolated from PBMCs. CDR3 nucleotide sequence: TGTGCCTGGATTCCCGGGGGTACCATGAACACTGAAGCTTTCTTT. Residues: CAWIPGGTMNTEAFF.